This TCR beta chain emerged from a study of T cell responses to AZD1222 COVID-19 vaccine. For the study at large: Second-dose intervals near 4 or 12 weeks were combined. Overall study results and limits: At baseline, seropositivity was found in only six or seven AZD1222 recipients.

Trimming took 4 bases from V and 4 from J, leaving 16 bases between them. This CDR3 is 15 amino acids long. Germline values: CDR1 GTSNPN, CDR2 SVGIG (reference sequence). In regard to this clone: The antigen remains unidentified.

TCRdb's table, derived via immunoSEQ multiplex PCR, lists solely in-frame clones and lacks some. The sample holds 110,000 to 150,000 clones; 90% are singletons and the top ten take approximately 3.6%. The sequence was obtained from an adult in good health. This rearrangement joins TRBV30 to TRBJ2-2; D is undetermined. The input for sequencing was peripheral blood, taken on day 0 of AZD1222 vaccination. CDR3 region: CAWTPWRRPTGELFF. The CDR3 DNA follows: TGTGCCTGGACGCCGTGGCGGAGACCCACCGGGGAGCTGTTTTTT. Combining the CDR3 with reference TRBV30 and TRBJ2-2 gives the whole variable domain SQTIHQWPATLVQPVGSPLSLECTVEGTSNPNLYWYRQAAGRGLQLLFYSVGIGQISSEVPQNLSASRPQDRQFILSSKKLLLSDSGFYLCAWTPWRRPTGELFFGEGSRLTVL.